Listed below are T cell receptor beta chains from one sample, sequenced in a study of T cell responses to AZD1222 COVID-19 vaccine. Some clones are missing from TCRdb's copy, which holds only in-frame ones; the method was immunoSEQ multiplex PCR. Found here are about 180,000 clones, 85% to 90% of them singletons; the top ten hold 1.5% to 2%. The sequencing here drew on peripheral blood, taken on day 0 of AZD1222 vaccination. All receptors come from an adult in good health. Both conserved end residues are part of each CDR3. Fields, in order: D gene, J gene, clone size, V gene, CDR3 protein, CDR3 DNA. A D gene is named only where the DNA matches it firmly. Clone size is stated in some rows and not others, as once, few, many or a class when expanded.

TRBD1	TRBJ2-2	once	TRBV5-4	CASSLGDRGYTGELFF	TGTGCCAGCAGCTTGGGGGACAGGGGTTACACCGGGGAGCTGTTTTTT
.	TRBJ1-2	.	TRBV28	CATTVGVGGYTF	TGTGCCACCACCGTGGGGGTTGGTGGCTACACCTTC
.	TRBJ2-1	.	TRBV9	CASSVGLGGHEQFF	TGTGCCAGCAGCGTAGGGCTGGGGGGTCATGAGCAGTTCTTC
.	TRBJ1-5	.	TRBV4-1	CASSQGSREDQPQHF	TGCGCCAGCAGCCAAGGGTCCAGGGAGGATCAGCCCCAGCATTTT
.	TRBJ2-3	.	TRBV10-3	CATSPGATDTQYF	TGTGCCACCAGTCCAGGGGCCACAGATACGCAGTATTTT
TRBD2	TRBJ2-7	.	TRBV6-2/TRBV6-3	CASSTYSGRDYEQYF	TGTGCCAGCAGTACCTACAGCGGGAGGGACTACGAGCAGTACTTC
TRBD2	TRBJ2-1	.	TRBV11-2	CASSLDVRLAHSNEQFF	TGTGCCAGCAGCTTAGATGTTAGACTAGCGCATTCTAATGAGCAGTTCTTC
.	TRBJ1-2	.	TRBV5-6	CASSWDLQGGYTF	TGTGCCAGCAGCTGGGATCTTCAGGGCGGCTACACCTTC
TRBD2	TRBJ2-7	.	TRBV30	CAWSVPGTSLYEQYF	TGTGCCTGGAGTGTCCCCGGGACTAGCCTCTACGAGCAGTACTTC
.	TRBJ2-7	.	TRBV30	CAWSVGSHSYEQYF	TGTGCCTGGAGCGTGGGTAGCCACTCCTACGAGCAGTACTTC
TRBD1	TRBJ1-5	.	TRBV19	CASSTPGQGAQPQHF	TGTGCCAGTAGTACCCCGGGACAGGGGGCCCAGCCCCAGCATTTT
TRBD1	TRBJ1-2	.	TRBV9	CASSVGTGYGYTF	TGTGCCAGCAGCGTAGGGACAGGGTATGGCTACACCTTC
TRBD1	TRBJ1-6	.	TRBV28	CASSSNAGTGNNSPLHF	TGTGCCAGCAGTTCCAACGCCGGGACAGGGAATAATTCACCCCTCCACTTT
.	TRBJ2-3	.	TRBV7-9	CASSPLANTDTQYF	TGTGCCAGCAGCCCTCTGGCCAACACAGATACGCAGTATTTT
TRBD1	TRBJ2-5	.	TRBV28	CASRTGGEETQYF	TGTGCCAGCAGGACAGGGGGCGAAGAGACCCAGTACTTC
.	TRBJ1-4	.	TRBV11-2	CASSLREYEKLFF	TGTGCCAGCAGCCTAAGGGAGTATGAAAAACTGTTTTTT
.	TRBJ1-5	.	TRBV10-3	CAIRAGGGGQPQHF	TGTGCCATCAGGGCCGGGGGCGGCGGTCAGCCCCAGCATTTT
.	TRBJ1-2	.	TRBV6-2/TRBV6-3	CASSYGGDNYGYTF	TGTGCCAGCAGTTACGGGGGGGACAACTATGGCTACACCTTC
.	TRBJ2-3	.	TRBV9	CASSAAGSTDTQYF	TGTGCCAGCAGCGCGGCTGGGAGCACAGATACGCAGTATTTT
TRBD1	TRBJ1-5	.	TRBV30	CAWSPTGPYQPQHF	TGTGCCTGGAGCCCGACAGGGCCCTATCAGCCCCAGCATTTT
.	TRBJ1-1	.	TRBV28	CASSLLSRIPGPQGTEAFF	TGTGCCAGCAGTTTATTGAGCAGAATACCGGGGCCTCAGGGCACTGAAGCTTTCTTT
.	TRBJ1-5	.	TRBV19	CASKVEGTPQHF	TGTGCCAGTAAGGTCGAGGGGACGCCCCAGCATTTT
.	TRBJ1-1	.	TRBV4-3	CASSQDLQPSAWTEAFF	TGCGCCAGCAGCCAAGATCTCCAACCATCGGCTTGGACTGAAGCTTTCTTT
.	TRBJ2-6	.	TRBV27	CASSLSGRSGANVLTF	TGTGCCAGCAGTTTATCGGGGCGGTCTGGGGCCAACGTCCTGACTTTC
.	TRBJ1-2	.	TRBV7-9	CASSLAGQFEGYTF	TGTGCCAGCAGCTTAGCCGGACAGTTCGAAGGCTACACCTTC
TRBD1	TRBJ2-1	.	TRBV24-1	CATNPGGSYNEQFF	TGTGCCACCAACCCAGGGGGCTCCTACAATGAGCAGTTCTTC
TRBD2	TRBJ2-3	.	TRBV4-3	CASSQEGGRGADTQYF	TGCGCCAGCAGCCAAGAAGGCGGGAGGGGAGCAGATACGCAGTATTTT
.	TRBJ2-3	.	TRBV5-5	CASSHRDKKDTQYF	TGTGCCAGCAGCCACCGGGACAAGAAGGATACGCAGTATTTT
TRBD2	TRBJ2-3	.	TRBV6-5	CASSLAGGTQYF	TGTGCCAGCAGCTTAGCGGGGGGGACCCAGTATTTT
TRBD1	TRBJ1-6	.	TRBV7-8	CASSPLDRANSPLHF	TGTGCCAGCAGCCCCCTGGACAGGGCCAATTCACCCCTCCACTTT
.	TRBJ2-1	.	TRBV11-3	CASSLDGGRLYNEQFF	TGTGCCAGCAGCTTAGATGGGGGGCGTCTCTACAATGAGCAGTTCTTC
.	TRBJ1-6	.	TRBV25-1	CASSESGFRNSPLHF	TGTGCCAGCAGTGAGTCAGGGTTTCGGAATTCACCCCTCCACTTT
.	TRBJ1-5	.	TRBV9	CASSVSSNQPQHF	TGTGCCAGCAGCGTCAGTAGCAATCAGCCCCAGCATTTT
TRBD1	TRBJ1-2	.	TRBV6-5	CASRIRGQGDGYTF	TGTGCCAGCAGAATACGTGGGCAGGGGGATGGCTACACCTTC
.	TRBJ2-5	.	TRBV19	CASTPRRSSIETQYF	TGTGCCAGTACCCCCCGGCGGTCTAGTATCGAGACCCAGTACTTC
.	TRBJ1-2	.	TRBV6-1	CASSELTGVPLGYGYTF	TGTGCCAGCAGTGAACTCACTGGGGTCCCGCTTGGTTATGGCTACACCTTC
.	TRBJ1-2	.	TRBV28	CASRIKGGYTF	TGTGCCAGCCGTATTAAAGGGGGCTACACCTTC
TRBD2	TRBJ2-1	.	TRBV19	CASSPTSGSFSSYNEQFF	TGTGCCAGTAGTCCAACTAGCGGGAGTTTTAGCTCCTACAATGAGCAGTTCTTC
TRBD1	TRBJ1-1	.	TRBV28	CASSGGTVTEAFF	TGTGCCAGCAGCGGGGGGACAGTCACTGAAGCTTTCTTT
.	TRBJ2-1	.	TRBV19	CASRKESSYNEQFF	TGTGCCAGTAGGAAGGAGAGCTCCTACAATGAGCAGTTCTTC
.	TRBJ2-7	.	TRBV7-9	CASSSFDGIYEQYF	TGTGCCAGCAGCTCTTTCGACGGGATCTACGAGCAGTACTTC
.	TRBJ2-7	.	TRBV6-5	CASSLGRQAYEQYF	TGTGCCAGCAGTTTGGGGAGGCAGGCCTACGAGCAGTACTTC
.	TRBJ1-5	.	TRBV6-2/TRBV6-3	CASSPGTAENQPQHF	TGTGCCAGCAGTCCAGGGACGGCGGAGAATCAGCCCCAGCATTTT
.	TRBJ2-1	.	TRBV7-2	CASSHQTYEQFF	TGTGCCAGCAGCCACCAAACCTATGAGCAGTTCTTC
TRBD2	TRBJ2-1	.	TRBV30	CAWSARGRREVHNEQFF	TGTGCCTGGAGTGCCCGCGGTCGGCGGGAGGTCCACAATGAGCAGTTCTTC
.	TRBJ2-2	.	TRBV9	CASSPKLRGGTGELFF	TGTGCCAGCAGCCCCAAGCTCAGGGGAGGCACCGGGGAGCTGTTTTTT
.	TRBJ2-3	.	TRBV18	CASSSLADTDTQYF	TGTGCCAGCTCAAGTTTAGCGGACACAGATACGCAGTATTTT
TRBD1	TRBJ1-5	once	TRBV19	CASSRDRVKPQHF	TGTGCCAGTAGCCGCGACAGGGTTAAGCCCCAGCATTTT
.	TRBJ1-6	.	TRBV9	CASSVQGYNSPLHF	TGTGCCAGCAGCGTACAGGGTTACAATTCACCCCTCCACTTT
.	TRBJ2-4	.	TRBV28	CASTFAGELAKNIQYF	TGTGCCAGCACCTTTGCTGGGGAGCTAGCCAAAAACATTCAGTACTTC
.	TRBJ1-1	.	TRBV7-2	CASSTTSRVNTEAFF	TGTGCCAGCAGCACCACGAGCAGGGTAAACACTGAAGCTTTCTTT
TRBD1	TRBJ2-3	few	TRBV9	CASSVGGTGRQYF	TGTGCCAGCAGCGTAGGGGGGACAGGAAGGCAGTATTTT